Described below is a single TCR beta chain sequence and its context. Data came from immunoSEQ multiplex PCR; TCRdb stores just in-frame clones and leaves some out. The data show 130,000 to 150,000 clones, with 70% to 85% seen just once and roughly 6.8% held by the top ten. Trimming left V 4 bases short and J 1 base short, with 12 bases between. The CDR3 has 15 amino acids. Germline V lookup: CDR1 SGHNT, CDR2 YYREEE (reference sequence). These data originate in a study of blood T cell repertoires in COVID-19. Background on the study: Sample material is recorded as cDNA or gDNA derived from T cells, B-cell-depleted T cells, or PBMCs.

The sequence was obtained from a woman aged 50 to 65 in a cohort sampled during active or convalescent COVID-19. V gene TRBV5-4 combines with J gene TRBJ2-1, with D unclear. Sample: peripheral blood. Here the CDR3 DNA reads TGTGCCAGCAGCCCCAGGCTGGGTTCCTACAATGAGCAGTTCTTC. Encoded protein: CASSPRLGSYNEQFF.